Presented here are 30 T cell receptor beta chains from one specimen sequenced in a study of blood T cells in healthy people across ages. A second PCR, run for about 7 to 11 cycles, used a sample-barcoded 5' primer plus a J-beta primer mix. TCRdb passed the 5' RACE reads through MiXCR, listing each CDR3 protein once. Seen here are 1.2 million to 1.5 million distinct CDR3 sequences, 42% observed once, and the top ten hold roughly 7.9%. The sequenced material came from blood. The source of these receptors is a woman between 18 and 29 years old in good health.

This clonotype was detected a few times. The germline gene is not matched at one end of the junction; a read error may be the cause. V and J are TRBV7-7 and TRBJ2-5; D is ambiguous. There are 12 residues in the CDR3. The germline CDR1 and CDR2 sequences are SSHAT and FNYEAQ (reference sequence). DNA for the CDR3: TGTGCTAGCAGTACCGACGAAGAGACCCAGTACTTC. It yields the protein CASSTDEETQYF.

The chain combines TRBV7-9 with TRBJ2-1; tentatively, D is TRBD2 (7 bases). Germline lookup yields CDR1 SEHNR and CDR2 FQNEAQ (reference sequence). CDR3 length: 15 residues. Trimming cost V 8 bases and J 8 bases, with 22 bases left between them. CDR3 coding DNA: TGTGCCAGCCCAAAAGAAGGGGGGGCGCTGGATGAGCAGTTCTTC. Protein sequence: CASPKEGGALDEQFF.

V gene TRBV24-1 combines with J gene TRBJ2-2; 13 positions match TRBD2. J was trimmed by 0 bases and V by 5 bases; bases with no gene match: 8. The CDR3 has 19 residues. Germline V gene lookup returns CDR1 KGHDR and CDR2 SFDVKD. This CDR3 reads CATSGPGLAGFANTGELFF. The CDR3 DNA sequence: TGTGCCACCAGTGGCCCGGGACTAGCGGGGTTTGCGAACACCGGGGAGCTGTTTTTT.

CDR3 region: CASSEADRGPNYGYTF. The DNA of the CDR3 is TGTGCCAGCAGTGAAGCCGACAGGGGGCCAAACTATGGCTACACCTTC. The chain couples TRBV2 to TRBJ1-2, with 10 bases identical to TRBD1. Germline V gene lookup returns CDR1 SNHLY and CDR2 FYNNEI. The CDR3 extends over 16 amino acids. Trimming cost V 0 bases and J 2 bases; bases outside gene matches: 3.

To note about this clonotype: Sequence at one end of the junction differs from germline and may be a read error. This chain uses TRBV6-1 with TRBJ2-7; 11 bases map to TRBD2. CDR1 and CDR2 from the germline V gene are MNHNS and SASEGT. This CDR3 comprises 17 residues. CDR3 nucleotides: TGCGCCAGCAAAACTAGCGGGGGTCCCGCGGCGGTCTACGAGCAGTACTTC. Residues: CASKTSGGPAAVYEQYF.

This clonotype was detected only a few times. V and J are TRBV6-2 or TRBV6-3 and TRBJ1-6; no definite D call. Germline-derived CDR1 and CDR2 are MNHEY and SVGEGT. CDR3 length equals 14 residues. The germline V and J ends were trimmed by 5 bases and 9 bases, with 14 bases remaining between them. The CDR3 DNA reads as TGTGCCAGCAGTCCCACGGGGAGTGGTTCACCCCTCCACTTT. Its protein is CASSPTGSGSPLHF.

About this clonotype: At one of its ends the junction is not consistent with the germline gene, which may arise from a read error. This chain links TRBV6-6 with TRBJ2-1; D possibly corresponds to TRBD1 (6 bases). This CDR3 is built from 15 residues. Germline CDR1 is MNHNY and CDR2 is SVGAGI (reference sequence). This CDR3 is CASRSDRPSSYEQFF. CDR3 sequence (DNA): TGTGCGAGCAGATCAGACAGGCCCAGCTCCTACGAGCAGTTCTTC.

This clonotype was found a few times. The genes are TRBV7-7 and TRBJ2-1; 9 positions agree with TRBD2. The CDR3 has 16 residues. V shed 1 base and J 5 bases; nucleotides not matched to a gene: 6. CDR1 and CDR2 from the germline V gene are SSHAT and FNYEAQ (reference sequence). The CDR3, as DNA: TGTGCCAGCAGCTTAGTGCCGGGACTAGCCGACAATGAGCAGTTCTTC. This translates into CASSLVPGLADNEQFF.

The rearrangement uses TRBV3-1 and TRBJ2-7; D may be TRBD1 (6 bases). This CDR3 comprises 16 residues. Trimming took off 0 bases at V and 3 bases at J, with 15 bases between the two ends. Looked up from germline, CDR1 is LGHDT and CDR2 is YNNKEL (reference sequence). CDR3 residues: CASSQDGRGSLYEQYF. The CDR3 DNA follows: TGTGCCAGCAGCCAAGATGGCAGGGGCTCCCTCTACGAGCAGTACTTC.

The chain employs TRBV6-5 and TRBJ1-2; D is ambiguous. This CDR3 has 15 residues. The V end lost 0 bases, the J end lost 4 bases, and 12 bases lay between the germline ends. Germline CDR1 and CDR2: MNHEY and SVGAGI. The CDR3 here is CASSYSALGSYGYTF. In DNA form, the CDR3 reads TGTGCCAGCAGTTACTCGGCGTTGGGGAGCTATGGCTACACCTTC.

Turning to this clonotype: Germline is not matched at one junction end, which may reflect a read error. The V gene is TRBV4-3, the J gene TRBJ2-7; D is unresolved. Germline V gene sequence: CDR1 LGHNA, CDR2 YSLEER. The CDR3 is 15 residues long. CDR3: CVSSQERSSTYEQYF. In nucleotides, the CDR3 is TGCGTCAGCAGCCAAGAGAGGTCCAGCACCTACGAGCAGTACTTC.

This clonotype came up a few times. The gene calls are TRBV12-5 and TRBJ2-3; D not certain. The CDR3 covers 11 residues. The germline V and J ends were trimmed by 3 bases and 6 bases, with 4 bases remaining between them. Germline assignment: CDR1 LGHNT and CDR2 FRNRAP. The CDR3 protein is CASGFADTQYF. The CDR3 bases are TGTGCTAGTGGTTTCGCGGATACGCAGTATTTT.

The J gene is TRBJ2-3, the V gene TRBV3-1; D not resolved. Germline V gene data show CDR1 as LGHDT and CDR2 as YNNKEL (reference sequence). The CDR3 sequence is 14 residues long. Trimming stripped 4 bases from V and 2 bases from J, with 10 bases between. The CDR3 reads CASSRLTLTDTQYF. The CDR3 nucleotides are TGTGCCAGCAGCCGATTGACACTCACAGATACGCAGTATTTT.

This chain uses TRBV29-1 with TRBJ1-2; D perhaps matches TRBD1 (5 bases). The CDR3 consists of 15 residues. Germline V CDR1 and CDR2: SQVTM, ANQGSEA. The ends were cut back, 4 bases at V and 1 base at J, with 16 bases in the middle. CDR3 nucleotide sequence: TGCAGCGTTGTGACAGAGCGCATCATTAACTATGGCTACACCTTC. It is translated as CSVVTERIINYGYTF.

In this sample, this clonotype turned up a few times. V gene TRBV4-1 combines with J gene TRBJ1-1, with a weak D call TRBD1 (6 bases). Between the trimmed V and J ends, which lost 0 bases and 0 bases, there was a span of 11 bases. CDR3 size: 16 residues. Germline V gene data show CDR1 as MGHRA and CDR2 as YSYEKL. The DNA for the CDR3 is TGCGCCAGCAGCCAAGAGGACAGTACTTTGAACACTGAAGCTTTCTTT. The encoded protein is CASSQEDSTLNTEAFF.

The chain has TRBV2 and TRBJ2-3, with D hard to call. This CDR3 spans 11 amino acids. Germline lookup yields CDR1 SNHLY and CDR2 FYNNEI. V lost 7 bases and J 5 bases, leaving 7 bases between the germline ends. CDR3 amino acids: CASNVRDTQYF. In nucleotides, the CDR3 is TGTGCCAGCAATGTGAGAGATACGCAGTATTTT. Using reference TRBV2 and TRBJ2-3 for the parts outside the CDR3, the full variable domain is EPEVTQTPSHQVTQMGQEVILRCVPISNHLYFYWYRQILGQKVEFLVSFYNNEISEKSEIFDDQFSVERPDGSNFTLKIRSTKLEDSAMYFCASNVRDTQYFGPGTRLTVL.

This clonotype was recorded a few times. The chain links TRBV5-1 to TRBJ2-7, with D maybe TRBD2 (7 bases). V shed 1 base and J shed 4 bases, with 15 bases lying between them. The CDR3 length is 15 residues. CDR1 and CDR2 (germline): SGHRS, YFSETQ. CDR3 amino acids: CASSLPGGPTYEQYF. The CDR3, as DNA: TGCGCCAGCAGCTTGCCCGGGGGGCCAACTTACGAGCAGTACTTC.

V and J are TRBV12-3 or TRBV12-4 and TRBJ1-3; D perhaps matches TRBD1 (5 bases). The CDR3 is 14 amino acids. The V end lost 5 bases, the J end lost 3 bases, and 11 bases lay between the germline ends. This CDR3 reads CASSASGRGNTIYF. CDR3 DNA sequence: TGTGCCAGCAGTGCATCAGGGCGTGGAAACACCATATATTTT.

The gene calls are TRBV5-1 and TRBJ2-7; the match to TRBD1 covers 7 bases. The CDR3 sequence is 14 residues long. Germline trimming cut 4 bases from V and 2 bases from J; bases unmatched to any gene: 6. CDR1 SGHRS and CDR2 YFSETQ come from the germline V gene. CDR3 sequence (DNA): TGCGCCAGCAGCGCCGGACAGGCCACCTACGAGCAGTACTTC. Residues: CASSAGQATYEQYF.

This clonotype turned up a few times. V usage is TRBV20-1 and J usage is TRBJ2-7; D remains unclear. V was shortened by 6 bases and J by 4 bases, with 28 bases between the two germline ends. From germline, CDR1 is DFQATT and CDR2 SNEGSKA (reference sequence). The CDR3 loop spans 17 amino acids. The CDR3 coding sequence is TGCAGTGCGGAGACCGCCATAAGGAGCCCACCGGAATACGAGCAGTACTTC. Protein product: CSAETAIRSPPEYEQYF.

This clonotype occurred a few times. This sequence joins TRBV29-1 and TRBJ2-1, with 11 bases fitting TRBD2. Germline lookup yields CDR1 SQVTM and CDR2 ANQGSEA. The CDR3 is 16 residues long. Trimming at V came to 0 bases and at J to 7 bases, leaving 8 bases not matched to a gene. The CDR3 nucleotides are TGCAGCGTTGAAGAGTTAGCGGGAGGGTTCCTAAATGAGCAGTTCTTC. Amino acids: CSVEELAGGFLNEQFF.

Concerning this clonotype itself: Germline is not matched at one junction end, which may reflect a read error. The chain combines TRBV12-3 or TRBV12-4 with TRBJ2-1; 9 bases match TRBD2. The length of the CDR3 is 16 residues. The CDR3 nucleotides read TGTGCCAGCAGTGTAGCGGGAGAAGGAGTTGGGGGTGGGCAGTTCTTC. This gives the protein CASSVAGEGVGGGQFF.

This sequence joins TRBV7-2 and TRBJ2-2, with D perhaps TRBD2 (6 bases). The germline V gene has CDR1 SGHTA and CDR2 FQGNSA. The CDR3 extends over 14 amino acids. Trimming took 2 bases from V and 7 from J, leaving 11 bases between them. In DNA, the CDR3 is TGTGCCAGCAGCTTATCGTCCGGGAGCGGGGAGCTGTTTTTT. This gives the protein CASSLSSGSGELFF.

The CDR3 sequence: CASSLSSGSIEQYF. The CDR3 DNA sequence: TGTGCCAGCAGCTTATCTAGCGGGAGCATTGAGCAGTACTTC. The rearrangement links TRBV7-6 to TRBJ2-5, with 10 bases that match TRBD2. The J segment lost 11 bases and the V segment lost 2 bases, leaving 8 bases of the junction unmatched. This CDR3 has 14 residues. Germline CDR1 and CDR2: SGHVS and FNYEAQ. The full variable domain, its missing parts supplied by reference TRBV7-6 and TRBJ2-5, is GAGVSQSPRYKVTKRGQDVALRCDPISGHVSLYWYRQALGQGPEFLTYFNYEAQQDKSGLPNDRFSAERPEGSISTLTIQRTEQRDSAMYRCASSLSSGSIEQYFGPGTRLLVL.

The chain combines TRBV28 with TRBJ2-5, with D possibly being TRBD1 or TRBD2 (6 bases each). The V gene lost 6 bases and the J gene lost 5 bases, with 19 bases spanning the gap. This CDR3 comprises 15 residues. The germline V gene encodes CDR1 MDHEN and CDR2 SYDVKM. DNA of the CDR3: TGTGCCAGCAGCAAAAGGCAGGGGAGGATGGAGACCCAGTACTTC. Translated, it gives CASSKRQGRMETQYF.

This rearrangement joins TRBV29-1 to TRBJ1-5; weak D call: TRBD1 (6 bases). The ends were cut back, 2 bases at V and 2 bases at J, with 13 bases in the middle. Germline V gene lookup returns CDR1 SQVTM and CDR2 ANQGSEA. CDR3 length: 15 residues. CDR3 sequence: CSVELGGAGNQPQHF. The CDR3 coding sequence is TGCAGCGTTGAACTGGGGGGCGCCGGCAATCAGCCCCAGCATTTT.

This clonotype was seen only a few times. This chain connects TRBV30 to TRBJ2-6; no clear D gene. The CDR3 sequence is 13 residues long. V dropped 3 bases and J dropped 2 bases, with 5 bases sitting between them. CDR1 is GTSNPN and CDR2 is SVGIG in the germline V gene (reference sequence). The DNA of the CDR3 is TGTGCCTGGAGAACAGCTGGGGCCAACGTCCTGACTTTC. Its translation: CAWRTAGANVLTF. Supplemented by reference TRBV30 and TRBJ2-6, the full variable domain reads SQTIHQWPATLVQPVGSPLSLECTVEGTSNPNLYWYRQAAGRGLQLLFYSVGIGQISSEVPQNLSASRPQDRQFILSSKKLLLSDSGFYLCAWRTAGANVLTFGAGSRLTVL.

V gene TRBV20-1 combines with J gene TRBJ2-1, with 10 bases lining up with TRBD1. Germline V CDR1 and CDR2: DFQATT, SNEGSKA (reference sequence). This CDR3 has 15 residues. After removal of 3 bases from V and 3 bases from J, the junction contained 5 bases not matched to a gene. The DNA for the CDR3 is TGCAGTGCTAGTGTGGGGACAGGGGTCTACAATGAGCAGTTCTTC. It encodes CSASVGTGVYNEQFF.

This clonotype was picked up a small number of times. The CDR3, as DNA: TGCGCCAGCAGTATACAGGGCACGGGTCAGCCCCAGCATTTT. It yields the protein CASSIQGTGQPQHF. The chain couples TRBV10-2 to TRBJ1-5; maybe TRBD1 (6 bases). Germline CDR1 reads WSHSY; CDR2 reads SAAADI. This CDR3 is built from 14 residues. Trimming left V 5 bases short and J 6 bases short, with 14 bases between.

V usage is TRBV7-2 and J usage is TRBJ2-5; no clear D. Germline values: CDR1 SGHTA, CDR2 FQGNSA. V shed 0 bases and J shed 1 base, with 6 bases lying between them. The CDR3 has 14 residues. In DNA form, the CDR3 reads TGTGCCAGCAGCTTAGCGTACGGCCAAGAGACCCAGTACTTC. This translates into CASSLAYGQETQYF.